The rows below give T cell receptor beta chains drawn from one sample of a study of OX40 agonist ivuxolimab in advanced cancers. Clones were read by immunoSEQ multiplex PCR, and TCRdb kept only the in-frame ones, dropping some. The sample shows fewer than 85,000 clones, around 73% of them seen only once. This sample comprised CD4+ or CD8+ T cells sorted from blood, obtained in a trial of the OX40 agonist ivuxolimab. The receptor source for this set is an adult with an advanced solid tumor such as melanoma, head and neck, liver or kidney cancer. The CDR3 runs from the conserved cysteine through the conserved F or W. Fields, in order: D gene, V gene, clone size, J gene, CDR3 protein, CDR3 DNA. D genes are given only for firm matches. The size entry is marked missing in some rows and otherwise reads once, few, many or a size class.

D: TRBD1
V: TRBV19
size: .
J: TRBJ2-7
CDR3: CASSWGTGENYEQYF
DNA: TGTGCCAGTAGCTGGGGGACAGGGGAAAACTACGAGCAGTACTTC

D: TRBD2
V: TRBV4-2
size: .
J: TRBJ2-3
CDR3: CASSLGLAGDTDTQYF
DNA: TGTGCCAGCAGCCTGGGACTAGCGGGAGACACAGATACGCAGTATTTT

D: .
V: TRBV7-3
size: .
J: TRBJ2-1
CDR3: CASSLALKDEQFF
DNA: TGTGCCAGCAGCTTAGCCCTAAAGGATGAGCAGTTCTTC

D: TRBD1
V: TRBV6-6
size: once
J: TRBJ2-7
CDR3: CASSYSGQGSYEQYF
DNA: TGTGCCAGCAGTTACTCGGGACAGGGGTCCTACGAGCAGTACTTC

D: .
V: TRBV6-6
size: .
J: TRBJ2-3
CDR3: CAAAPLVGGSTDTQYF
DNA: TGTGCCGCGGCCCCTCTCGTAGGGGGAAGCACAGATACGCAGTATTTT

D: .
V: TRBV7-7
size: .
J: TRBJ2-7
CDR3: CATGVCEQYF
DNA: TGTGCTACGGGAGTTTGCGAGCAGTACTTC

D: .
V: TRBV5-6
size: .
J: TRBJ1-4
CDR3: CASSLGIPGVFEKLFF
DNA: TGTGCCAGCAGCTTGGGGATTCCAGGGGTATTTGAAAAACTGTTTTTT

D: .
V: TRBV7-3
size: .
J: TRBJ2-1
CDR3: CASSPDYYNEQFF
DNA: TGTGCCAGCAGCCCGGACTACTACAATGAGCAGTTCTTC

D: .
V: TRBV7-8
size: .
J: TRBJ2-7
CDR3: CASSLGRSGRVPYEQYF
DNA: TGTGCCAGCAGCTTAGGTCGGTCGGGCAGAGTGCCCTACGAGCAGTACTTC

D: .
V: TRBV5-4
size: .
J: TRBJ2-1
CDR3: CASSLGGTTNNEQFF
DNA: TGTGCCAGCAGCTTGGGTGGGACGACTAACAATGAGCAGTTCTTC

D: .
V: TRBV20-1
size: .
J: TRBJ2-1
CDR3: CSASRDGQFF
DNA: TGCAGTGCTAGCCGGGACGGGCAGTTCTTC

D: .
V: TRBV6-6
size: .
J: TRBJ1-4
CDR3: CASSSGTYNEKLFF
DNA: TGTGCCAGCAGTTCGGGGACATATAATGAAAAACTGTTTTTT